The 32 T cell receptor beta chains given below trace back to one sample, sequenced in a study of T cell responses to AZD1222 COVID-19 vaccine. The method was immunoSEQ multiplex PCR; TCRdb's version includes in-frame clones alone and lacks a portion of them. This sample has 170,000 or so clones, with 75% to 95% found just once. The sequenced sample was peripheral blood, obtained on day 0 of AZD1222 vaccination. The source of these receptors is an adult in good health.

The chain employs TRBV7-9 and TRBJ1-1; 9 bases line up with TRBD1. Germline V gene data show CDR1 as SEHNR and CDR2 as FQNEAQ (reference sequence). The CDR3 extends over 15 amino acids. V dropped 5 bases and J dropped 2; count of bases not matched to a gene: 6. The CDR3 is CASSNPGQGNTEAFF. DNA for the CDR3: TGTGCCAGCAGCAACCCGGGACAGGGAAACACTGAAGCTTTCTTT.

This chain connects TRBV29-1 to TRBJ1-2, with 9 bases matching TRBD1. Germline trimming cut 4 bases from V and 8 bases from J; bases unmatched to any gene: 8. This CDR3 region has 13 residues. Looked up from germline, CDR1 is SQVTM and CDR2 is ANQGSEA. The CDR3 spells CSVGVTGGLGYTF. CDR3 DNA: TGCAGCGTTGGTGTGACAGGGGGTCTGGGCTACACCTTC.

The CDR3 DNA reads as TGCGCCAGCAGTACGGGACAAATGTCCTACAATGAGCAGTTCTTC. Translated: CASSTGQMSYNEQFF. The chain joins TRBV5-1 to TRBJ2-1; TRBD1 is a possible D gene (6 bases). V lost 5 bases and J lost 1, with 13 bases in between. Per germline, CDR1 SGHRS and CDR2 YFSETQ. The CDR3 runs 15 residues.

The rearrangement links TRBV19 to TRBJ1-1; 8 positions match TRBD1. CDR1 LNHDA and CDR2 SQIVND come from the germline V gene (reference sequence). This CDR3 is 14 amino acids long. The trim removed 6 bases at V and 4 bases at J, leaving 7 bases unmatched. The CDR3 here is CASSMTGVGTEAFF. The DNA of the CDR3 is TGTGCCAGTAGCATGACAGGGGTGGGCACTGAAGCTTTCTTT.

The chain employs TRBV6-2 or TRBV6-3 and TRBJ2-7; a possible D gene is TRBD2 (6 bases). Germline V CDR1 and CDR2: MNHEY, SVGEGT. This CDR3 region has 16 residues. V lost 4 bases and J 3 bases, leaving 19 bases between the germline ends. DNA of the CDR3: TGTGCCAGCAGTTCTCATTCGGGACTCTCGAACTACGAGCAGTACTTC. As protein: CASSSHSGLSNYEQYF.

J is TRBJ1-2 and V is TRBV30; tentatively, D is TRBD1 (5 bases). Germline V CDR1 and CDR2: GTSNPN, SVGIG (reference sequence). Between the trimmed V and J ends, which lost 0 bases and 7 bases, there was a span of 12 bases. The CDR3 is 13 amino acids. The chain's CDR3 is CAWSVQVLAGYTF. CDR3 bases: TGTGCCTGGAGTGTACAGGTCCTCGCTGGCTACACCTTC.

The chain links TRBV6-5 to TRBJ1-2, with D maybe TRBD1 (5 bases). V was clipped by 6 bases and J by 7 bases, with 12 bases between them. The CDR3 consists of 12 residues. Germline CDR1 is MNHEY and CDR2 is SVGAGI. The DNA of the CDR3 is TGTGCCAGCAGGCTTAGGACACCTGGCTACACCTTC. This codes for CASRLRTPGYTF.

The gene calls are TRBV7-9 and TRBJ2-7, with D tentatively TRBD1 or TRBD2 (5 bases each). The V end lost 1 base, the J end lost 7 bases, and 14 bases lay between the germline ends. CDR3 size: 14 residues. Germline V gene data show CDR1 as SEHNR and CDR2 as FQNEAQ (reference sequence). Written as DNA, the CDR3 is TGTGCCAGCAGCTTAGTTCGGGGCCGTTTTGAGCAGTACTTC. Amino acid sequence: CASSLVRGRFEQYF.

The chain joins TRBV19 to TRBJ1-5, with 7 bases fitting TRBD1. The CDR3 consists of 14 residues. Trimming removed 8 bases from V and 3 bases from J; junction bases left unmatched: 7. In germline, CDR1 is LNHDA, CDR2 SQIVND (reference sequence). In DNA form, the CDR3 reads TGTGCCAGTGGGATGGACAGGCTCAATCAGCCCCAGCATTTT. It codes for CASGMDRLNQPQHF.

In nucleotides, the CDR3 is TGCGCCAGCAGCCAGGGACTTAGCTATGGCTACACCTTC. It translates to CASSQGLSYGYTF. This chain uses TRBV4-3 with TRBJ1-2; D is perhaps TRBD1 (5 bases). The germline CDR1 and CDR2 sequences are LGHNA and YSLEER. The length of the CDR3 is 13 residues. V lost 3 bases to trimming and J lost 4 bases, with 9 bases between them.

This chain links TRBV20-1 with TRBJ2-1, with 7 bases fitting TRBD2. Germline assignment: CDR1 DFQATT and CDR2 SNEGSKA (reference sequence). With V trimmed by 6 bases and J by 9 bases, 8 bases remained unmatched. This CDR3 spans 12 amino acids. The CDR3 nucleotides are TGCAGTGCCAGTCGGGGACTAACTGAGCAGTTCTTC. The encoded protein is CSASRGLTEQFF.

This chain joins TRBV7-9 and TRBJ2-1; D is possibly TRBD1 (6 bases). Per the germline V gene, CDR1 is SEHNR and CDR2 is FQNEAQ (reference sequence). The CDR3 spans 15 residues. V lost 5 bases, J lost 12 bases, and 23 bases lay in between. This chain's CDR3 is CASSTSRDTLKWQFF. The CDR3, as DNA: TGTGCCAGCAGCACCTCCCGGGACACCCTAAAATGGCAGTTCTTC.

The chain uses TRBV27 and TRBJ1-5; D is perhaps TRBD1 (5 bases). V was clipped by 3 bases and J by 1 base, with 13 bases between them. CDR3 length: 16 amino acids. From germline, CDR1 is MNHEY and CDR2 SMNVEV (reference sequence). CDR3 DNA sequence: TGTGCCAGCAGTTTGTCGGGGCCCGCCAGCAATCAGCCCCAGCATTTT. Amino acids: CASSLSGPASNQPQHF.

The sample holds a few counts of this clone. The chain employs TRBV15 and TRBJ1-2; 8 bases agree with TRBD1. Trimming at V came to 0 bases and at J to 6 bases, leaving 9 bases not matched to a gene. CDR1 is LNHNV and CDR2 is YYDKDF in the germline V gene (reference sequence). The CDR3 runs 16 residues. CDR3 sequence reads: CATSRDFGAGGDGYTF. The CDR3 nucleotides read TGTGCCACCAGCAGAGATTTTGGGGCAGGGGGCGATGGCTACACCTTC.

CDR3 DNA sequence: TGTGCCAGCAGCGCCCTAGCGGGGGGTACCTACAATGAGCAGTTCTTC. This codes for CASSALAGGTYNEQFF. V is TRBV9 and J is TRBJ2-1, with 11 bases identical to TRBD2. The CDR3 has 16 amino acids. Germline CDR1 is SGDLS and CDR2 is YYNGEE. V trimming: 3 bases; J trimming: 2 bases; junction bases outside the gene matches: 4. The full variable domain, rest sourced from reference TRBV9 and TRBJ2-1, is DSGVTQTPKHLITATGQRVTLRCSPRSGDLSVYWYQQSLDQGLQFLIQYYNGEERAKGNILERFSAQQFPDLHSELNLSSLELGDSALYFCASSALAGGTYNEQFFGPGTRLTVL.

V is TRBV13 and J is TRBJ2-3; 12 nucleotides align to TRBD2. CDR1 is PRHDT and CDR2 is FYEKMQ in the germline V gene (reference sequence). The trim removed 5 bases at V and 5 bases at J, leaving 8 bases unmatched. The CDR3 covers 16 residues. The CDR3 bases are TGTGCCAGCAGCAAAACTAGCGGGGGGAAGGAAGATACGCAGTATTTT. Amino acid sequence: CASSKTSGGKEDTQYF.

Written as DNA, the CDR3 is TGTGCCAGCAGAGTCCTCTCTGGAAACACCATATATTTT. Protein: CASRVLSGNTIYF. The chain couples TRBV12-3 or TRBV12-4 to TRBJ1-3; D is unresolved. The ends were cut back, 6 bases at V and 0 bases at J, with 6 bases in the middle. The CDR3 loop spans 13 amino acids.

The V gene is TRBV5-5, the J gene TRBJ2-7; the match to TRBD2 covers 11 bases. Per the germline V gene, CDR1 is SGHKS and CDR2 is YYEKEE (reference sequence). This CDR3 has 14 residues. Trimming took 1 base from V and 5 from J; bases not matched to a gene: 2. The CDR3 nucleotides read TGTGCCAGCAGCTTGCCTAGCGGGGGGCACGAGCAGTACTTC. Its protein is CASSLPSGGHEQYF.

The chain combines TRBV7-8 with TRBJ2-3, with D uncertain. The CDR3 contains 15 residues. Germline CDR1 SGHVS, CDR2 FQNEAQ. The V end lost 1 base, the J end lost 4 bases, and 12 bases lay between the germline ends. The CDR3 loop reads CASSLEVRGADTQYF. Written as DNA, the CDR3 is TGTGCCAGCAGCTTAGAAGTTAGAGGAGCAGATACGCAGTATTTT.

The chain carries TRBV7-9 and TRBJ2-1; maybe TRBD2 (5 bases). CDR1 SEHNR and CDR2 FQNEAQ come from the germline V gene (reference sequence). The CDR3 runs to 13 residues. The V end lost 5 bases, the J end lost 9 bases, and 14 bases lay between the germline ends. The CDR3: CASSLLAGGEQFF. The CDR3 DNA follows: TGTGCCAGCAGCCTTCTCGCGGGTGGTGAGCAGTTCTTC.

The chain is built from TRBV5-6 and TRBJ1-5; 8 positions match TRBD1. V was pared by 5 bases and J by 6 bases, with 4 bases of the junction left unmatched. The CDR3 length is 13 residues. The germline V gene encodes CDR1 SGHDT and CDR2 YYEEEE. CDR3 sequence: CASSYRGSQPQHF. CDR3 nucleotides: TGTGCCAGCAGTTACAGGGGGTCTCAGCCCCAGCATTTT.

This clone occurred a few times. The chain has TRBV7-3 and TRBJ1-1; D ambiguous. Germline-derived CDR1 and CDR2 are SGHTA and FQGTGA. This CDR3 has 14 amino acids. With 0 bases removed from V and 1 base from J, the gap between germline ends came to 6 bases. In nucleotides, the CDR3 is TGTGCCAGCAGCTTAACTGGCGGGAACACTGAAGCTTTCTTT. Its protein product is CASSLTGGNTEAFF.

The chain combines TRBV19 with TRBJ2-7; D is perhaps TRBD1 (7 bases). Germline values: CDR1 LNHDA, CDR2 SQIVND (reference sequence). Trimming took off 5 bases at V and 6 bases at J, with 11 bases between the two ends. This CDR3 is built from 12 residues. In DNA, the CDR3 is TGTGCCAGTAGTCCCCAGGGGGGCGAGCAGTACTTC. Protein: CASSPQGGEQYF.

The V gene is TRBV6-2 or TRBV6-3, the J gene TRBJ1-5; 9 bases agree with TRBD1. The germline V gene has CDR1 MNHEY and CDR2 SVGEGT. After removal of 2 bases from V and 6 bases from J, the junction contained 2 bases not matched to a gene. The length of the CDR3 is 14 residues. CDR3 coding DNA: TGTGCCAGCAGTTACGCGGGACAGGGTCAGCCCCAGCATTTT. This translates into CASSYAGQGQPQHF.

V gene TRBV14 combines with J gene TRBJ2-3, with TRBD1 as a possible D gene (6 bases). Trimming took off 1 base at V and 3 bases at J, with 14 bases between the two ends. The germline gives CDR1 SGHDN, CDR2 FVKESK. The CDR3 spans 16 residues. This CDR3 is CASSQGRTGNTDTQYF. The CDR3 DNA reads as TGTGCCAGCAGCCAAGGGAGAACAGGGAATACAGATACGCAGTATTTT.

This rearrangement joins TRBV5-6 to TRBJ1-1; no reliable D call. Per germline, CDR1 SGHDT and CDR2 YYEEEE. The CDR3 runs to 13 residues. V lost 0 bases to trimming and J lost 1 base, with 4 bases between them. The CDR3 region is CASSLAENTEAFF. In DNA, the CDR3 is TGTGCCAGCAGCTTGGCAGAGAACACTGAAGCTTTCTTT. The full variable domain, its missing parts supplied by reference TRBV5-6 and TRBJ1-1, is DAGVTQSPTHLIKTRGQQVTLRCSPKSGHDTVSWYQQALGQGPQFIFQYYEEEERQRGNFPDRFSGHQFPNYSSELNVNALLLGDSALYLCASSLAENTEAFFGQGTRLTVV.

The rearrangement uses TRBV19 and TRBJ1-5, with 7 bases aligning to TRBD1. V shed 6 bases and J 0 bases; nucleotides not matched to a gene: 20. This CDR3 has 20 amino acids. Germline lookup yields CDR1 LNHDA and CDR2 SQIVND (reference sequence). In nucleotides, the CDR3 is TGTGCCAGTAGGCCTAATAAGCGGACAGGAACCCTTTCTAGCAATCAGCCCCAGCATTTT. It yields the protein CASRPNKRTGTLSSNQPQHF.

This chain joins TRBV6-5 and TRBJ1-5; D is perhaps TRBD1 (5 bases). Per germline, CDR1 MNHEY and CDR2 SVGAGI. CDR3 length: 14 amino acids. V gave up 4 bases and J gave up 9 bases, with 16 bases separating them. The CDR3 loop reads CASSSPRGGGPQHF. CDR3 nucleotides: TGTGCCAGCAGTTCCCCTCGGGGGGGTGGGCCCCAGCATTTT.

The rearrangement joins TRBV6-5 to TRBJ1-1, with TRBD1 matching over 7 bases. V gave up 5 bases and J gave up 1 base; unmatched junction bases: 7. The germline gives CDR1 MNHEY, CDR2 SVGAGI. The CDR3 is 15 residues long. DNA for the CDR3: TGTGCCAGCAGTAAACGGCAGGGGGGGAACACTGAAGCTTTCTTT. It is translated as CASSKRQGGNTEAFF.

The chain couples TRBV2 to TRBJ1-1, with TRBD1 matching over 7 bases. Germline-derived CDR1 and CDR2 are SNHLY and FYNNEI. Trimming at V came to 7 bases and at J to 1 base, leaving 6 bases not matched to a gene. This CDR3 spans 14 amino acids. This CDR3 is CASIDRAANTEAFF. DNA for the CDR3: TGTGCCAGCATAGACAGGGCCGCGAACACTGAAGCTTTCTTT.

This clone has just one count. The V call is TRBV6-4, the J call TRBJ2-1; weak D call: TRBD2 (5 bases). The germline gives CDR1 MRHNA, CDR2 SNTAGT. The ends were cut back, 4 bases at V and 2 bases at J, with 9 bases in the middle. The CDR3 runs 14 residues. The CDR3 here is CASSGERPYNEQFF. The DNA of the CDR3 is TGTGCCAGCAGTGGGGAGCGACCCTACAATGAGCAGTTCTTC.

This chain connects TRBV25-1 to TRBJ1-1, with D hard to call. Per germline, CDR1 MGHDK and CDR2 SYGVNS. This CDR3 contains 10 residues. V was cut by 8 bases and J by 7 bases, with 8 bases left in between. CDR3 nucleotides: TGTGCCAGCTCCGGCGTTGAAGCTTTCTTT. As protein: CASSGVEAFF.